These T cell receptor beta chains were read from a single sample in a study of beta chain features in type 1 diabetes. Repertoires were generated with immunoSEQ multiplex PCR, while TCRdb's copy carries only in-frame clones and drops some. The sample carries 200,000 to 300,000 clones, about a fifth recorded once. Input material: naive CD4+ T cells from blood. The source is a woman in her thirties or forties with type 1 diabetes. Both conserved end residues are part of each CDR3. The D gene is left open where the match is weak. Expanded clones are given a class, and other clones once, few, many or no size at all.

J gene: TRBJ2-7; clone size: few; V gene: TRBV7-2; D gene: TRBD2; CDR3 DNA: TGTGCCAGCGGGAGGGGCTACGAGCAGTACTTC; CDR3 protein: CASGRGYEQYF
J gene: TRBJ2-1; clone size: -; V gene: TRBV29-1; D gene: TRBD2; CDR3 DNA: TGCAGCGGGGGACGGGGGGGGTCGTTTATGGATGAGCAGTTCTTC; CDR3 protein: CSGGRGGSFMDEQFF
J gene: TRBJ1-2; clone size: -; V gene: TRBV2; D gene: -; CDR3 DNA: TGTGCCAGCAGTGCAGGCAGCTATGGCTACACCTTC; CDR3 protein: CASSAGSYGYTF
J gene: TRBJ1-4; clone size: -; V gene: TRBV11-1; D gene: -; CDR3 DNA: TGTGCCAGCAGCTTAGGGGGCGCTGAGGAAAAACTGTTTTTT; CDR3 protein: CASSLGGAEEKLFF
J gene: TRBJ1-6; clone size: few; V gene: TRBV5-1; D gene: -; CDR3 DNA: TGCGCCAGCAGCTGGGCAACAGGGAGTAATTCACCCCTCCACTTT; CDR3 protein: CASSWATGSNSPLHF
J gene: TRBJ1-2; clone size: -; V gene: TRBV5-1; D gene: -; CDR3 DNA: TGCGCCAGCAGCTTGGAGGACAGAGTTTATGGCTACACCTTC; CDR3 protein: CASSLEDRVYGYTF
J gene: TRBJ2-5; clone size: -; V gene: TRBV6-6; D gene: TRBD2; CDR3 DNA: TGTGCCAGCAGGTCCCCCAGGACTAGACTCCAAGAGACCCAGTACTTC; CDR3 protein: CASRSPRTRLQETQYF
J gene: TRBJ2-1; clone size: few; V gene: TRBV5-4; D gene: TRBD2; CDR3 DNA: TGTGCCAGCAGCTTGAGGGCTAGCGGAAAAAATGAGCAGTTCTTC; CDR3 protein: CASSLRASGKNEQFF
J gene: TRBJ2-3; clone size: -; V gene: TRBV7-2; D gene: -; CDR3 DNA: TGTGCCAGCAGCTTACTAGCGCCGAGCACAGATACGCAGTATTTT; CDR3 protein: CASSLLAPSTDTQYF
J gene: TRBJ1-5; clone size: -; V gene: TRBV30; D gene: TRBD1; CDR3 DNA: TGTGCCTGGAGTGATAAGGTTGGGACAGGGGAGGAGCCCCAGCATTTT; CDR3 protein: CAWSDKVGTGEEPQHF
J gene: TRBJ1-2; clone size: -; V gene: TRBV4-3; D gene: -; CDR3 DNA: TGCGCCAGCAGCCAAGATCTACCCCCAACTAACTATGGCTACACCTTC; CDR3 protein: CASSQDLPPTNYGYTF
J gene: TRBJ2-1; clone size: few; V gene: TRBV19; D gene: TRBD2; CDR3 DNA: TGTGCCAGTAGTATTGGGAGCGGGAGCTACAATGAGCAGTTCTTC; CDR3 protein: CASSIGSGSYNEQFF
J gene: TRBJ2-3; clone size: -; V gene: TRBV9; D gene: TRBD2; CDR3 DNA: TGTGCCAGCAGCGTAGAACTAGCGGGTGGGACAGATACGCAGTATTTT; CDR3 protein: CASSVELAGGTDTQYF
J gene: TRBJ2-7; clone size: -; V gene: TRBV7-9; D gene: TRBD1; CDR3 DNA: TGTGCCAGCAGCTTGGGACAGGGCTTAGAAAACGAGCAGTACTTC; CDR3 protein: CASSLGQGLENEQYF
J gene: TRBJ2-1; clone size: few; V gene: TRBV29-1; D gene: TRBD1; CDR3 DNA: TGCAGCGCCGTGGGACAGGGTTACAATGAGCAGTTCTTC; CDR3 protein: CSAVGQGYNEQFF
J gene: TRBJ2-7; clone size: -; V gene: TRBV7-2; D gene: -; CDR3 DNA: TGTGCCAGCAATATCAGGGGTCGGTTTAACTACGAGCAGTACTTC; CDR3 protein: CASNIRGRFNYEQYF
J gene: TRBJ2-4; clone size: -; V gene: TRBV28; D gene: -; CDR3 DNA: TGTGCCAGCAGTTTCGGGTCCCTAGCCAAAAACATTCAGTACTTC; CDR3 protein: CASSFGSLAKNIQYF
J gene: TRBJ1-6; clone size: -; V gene: TRBV11-2; D gene: TRBD1; CDR3 DNA: TGTGCCAGCAGCTTACCGCCGGGACAGGGACCCCTCCACTTT; CDR3 protein: CASSLPPGQGPLHF
J gene: TRBJ2-4; clone size: -; V gene: TRBV6-6; D gene: -; CDR3 DNA: TGTGCCAGCAGTTACGGCCAAGTTGGGCAAAACATTCAGTACTTC; CDR3 protein: CASSYGQVGQNIQYF
J gene: TRBJ2-2; clone size: few; V gene: TRBV5-4; D gene: TRBD1; CDR3 DNA: TGTGCCAGCAGCTTGAACTCCAGACAGGGCGGGGAGCTGTTTTTT; CDR3 protein: CASSLNSRQGGELFF
J gene: TRBJ2-3; clone size: -; V gene: TRBV5-1; D gene: TRBD1; CDR3 DNA: TGCGCCAGCAGCACGGGACAGGGCCTCCGCACAGATACGCAGTATTTT; CDR3 protein: CASSTGQGLRTDTQYF
J gene: TRBJ2-2; clone size: -; V gene: TRBV25-1; D gene: TRBD1; CDR3 DNA: TGTGCCAGCAGTGAATTTGGACAGGCCGGGGAGCTGTTTTTT; CDR3 protein: CASSEFGQAGELFF
J gene: TRBJ2-5; clone size: -; V gene: TRBV7-2; D gene: -; CDR3 DNA: TGTGCCAGCAGCTTACCGGAGACCCAGTACTTC; CDR3 protein: CASSLPETQYF
J gene: TRBJ2-7; clone size: -; V gene: TRBV5-4; D gene: -; CDR3 DNA: TGTGCCAGCAGCTTGGACAGCGAGCAGTACTTC; CDR3 protein: CASSLDSEQYF
J gene: TRBJ2-5; clone size: -; V gene: TRBV29-1; D gene: -; CDR3 DNA: TGCAGCGTTGGACTCCCCCAAGAGACCCAGTACTTC; CDR3 protein: CSVGLPQETQYF
J gene: TRBJ2-5; clone size: -; V gene: TRBV11-2; D gene: TRBD1; CDR3 DNA: TGTGCCAGCAGCTTAGCGTCAGGGGGAAGGGAGACCCAGTACTTC; CDR3 protein: CASSLASGGRETQYF
J gene: TRBJ2-7; clone size: few; V gene: TRBV15; D gene: TRBD1; CDR3 DNA: TGTGCCACCTCCGGCGGGACAGGGGGCTACGAGCAGTACTTC; CDR3 protein: CATSGGTGGYEQYF
J gene: TRBJ1-4; clone size: few; V gene: TRBV5-1; D gene: TRBD1; CDR3 DNA: TGCGCCAGCAGCTTTAGAGGACAGGCTCTCAGTGAAAAACTGTTTTTT; CDR3 protein: CASSFRGQALSEKLFF
J gene: TRBJ1-1; clone size: -; V gene: TRBV18; D gene: TRBD1; CDR3 DNA: TGTGCCAGCTCAACGGGACAGGGGGACACTGAAGCTTTCTTT; CDR3 protein: CASSTGQGDTEAFF
J gene: TRBJ2-1; clone size: -; V gene: TRBV2; D gene: -; CDR3 DNA: TGTGCCAGCAGGATACTAGGTAGGACGAACAATGAGCAGTTCTTC; CDR3 protein: CASRILGRTNNEQFF
J gene: TRBJ2-1; clone size: -; V gene: TRBV7-2; D gene: -; CDR3 DNA: TGTGCCAGCAGCTTAGCAGGGGCCAATGAGCAGTTCTTC; CDR3 protein: CASSLAGANEQFF
J gene: TRBJ2-7; clone size: few; V gene: TRBV6-5; D gene: TRBD2; CDR3 DNA: TGTGCCAGCAGTTACGGGGGTAGCGGGGGACTCTACGAGCAGTACTTC; CDR3 protein: CASSYGGSGGLYEQYF
J gene: TRBJ2-1; clone size: few; V gene: TRBV4-3; D gene: TRBD2; CDR3 DNA: TGCGCCAGCAGCCAAGAAGCGGCTAGCGGGAGTGATGAGCAGTTCTTC; CDR3 protein: CASSQEAASGSDEQFF
J gene: TRBJ2-1; clone size: few; V gene: TRBV7-9; D gene: -; CDR3 DNA: TGTGCCAGCAGCTTACTCAGGGACAATGAGCAGTTCTTC; CDR3 protein: CASSLLRDNEQFF
J gene: TRBJ2-4; clone size: -; V gene: TRBV6-6; D gene: -; CDR3 DNA: TGTGCCAGCAGTCCCCGGGGAGGCAAAAACATTCAGTACTTC; CDR3 protein: CASSPRGGKNIQYF
J gene: TRBJ2-7; clone size: -; V gene: TRBV4-3; D gene: -; CDR3 DNA: TGCGCCAGCAGCCAGATCACAGATCAGGAGCAGTACTTC; CDR3 protein: CASSQITDQEQYF
J gene: TRBJ2-5; clone size: -; V gene: TRBV9; D gene: TRBD1; CDR3 DNA: TGTGCCAGCAGCCCTGGACAGGCGATCCAAGAGACCCAGTACTTC; CDR3 protein: CASSPGQAIQETQYF
J gene: TRBJ2-5; clone size: once; V gene: TRBV4-1; D gene: TRBD1; CDR3 DNA: TGCGCCAGCAGACAGGGGCTGGGAGAGACCCAGTACTTC; CDR3 protein: CASRQGLGETQYF
J gene: TRBJ2-7; clone size: -; V gene: TRBV18; D gene: TRBD1; CDR3 DNA: TGTGCCAGCTCATCCGGGACAGGGCGATACTACGAGCAGTACTTC; CDR3 protein: CASSSGTGRYYEQYF
J gene: TRBJ1-2; clone size: -; V gene: TRBV7-2; D gene: -; CDR3 DNA: TGTGCCAGCAGCTTTGGTCAGGGAGGCTATGGCTACACCTTC; CDR3 protein: CASSFGQGGYGYTF
J gene: TRBJ2-2; clone size: few; V gene: TRBV20-1; D gene: -; CDR3 DNA: TGCAGTGCTATATCCGGGGAGCTGTTTTTT; CDR3 protein: CSAISGELFF
J gene: TRBJ2-1; clone size: -; V gene: TRBV7-3; D gene: -; CDR3 DNA: TGTGCCAGCAGCTTTTCTCGCGGCGATGAGCAGTTCTTC; CDR3 protein: CASSFSRGDEQFF
J gene: TRBJ2-1; clone size: few; V gene: TRBV2; D gene: TRBD2; CDR3 DNA: TGTGCCAGTCAGGGACTAGCGGAAGGTGAGCAGTTCTTC; CDR3 protein: CASQGLAEGEQFF
J gene: TRBJ1-1; clone size: few; V gene: TRBV29-1; D gene: TRBD1; CDR3 DNA: TGCAGCGTTGGCCTAAGGGACAGGGGAATTATGAACACTGAAGCTTTCTTT; CDR3 protein: CSVGLRDRGIMNTEAFF